A selection of T cell receptor beta chains follows, all from one sample in a study of post-analysis software for immune sequencing data. TCRdb reprocessed the PCR reads via MiXCR and lists one record per CDR3 protein. The sample has 750,000 to 900,000 distinct CDR3 sequences, more than 45% seen once; the top ten hold 4.9%. Sequenced input: blood. These receptors were collected from a girl aged 10-17 years with multiple sclerosis. The CDR3 runs from the conserved cysteine through the conserved F or W. A D gene is named only where the DNA matches it firmly. Size is omitted from some rows. Given values are once, few, many or a class for expanded clones.

j_gene: TRBJ2-4
abundance: NA
len: 16
d_gene: TRBD1
v_gene: TRBV2
CDR3nt: TGTGCCAGCAGTGGGGGACAGGGGAGAGCCAAAAACATTCAGTACTTC
CDR3aa: CASSGGQGRAKNIQYF

j_gene: TRBJ2-2
abundance: NA
len: 15
d_gene: TRBD2
v_gene: TRBV10-3
CDR3nt: TGTGCCATCAGCGCCGGGACTAGCAACACCGGGGAGCTGTTTTTT
CDR3aa: CAISAGTSNTGELFF

j_gene: TRBJ2-5
abundance: NA
len: 17
d_gene: TRBD1
v_gene: TRBV15
CDR3nt: TGTGCCACCAGCAGAGTAAAGGGGGCCTCGTACCAAGAGACCCAGTACTTC
CDR3aa: CATSRVKGASYQETQYF

j_gene: TRBJ2-7
abundance: NA
len: 13
d_gene: NA
v_gene: TRBV20-1
CDR3nt: TGCAGTGCCCGGCAGTTTGAGTCCGGCGAGCAGTACTTC
CDR3aa: CSARQFESGEQYF

j_gene: TRBJ2-7
abundance: NA
len: 15
d_gene: TRBD2
v_gene: TRBV14
CDR3nt: TGTGCCAGCAGCCAAGGACTAGCGAGACTCTACGAGCAGTACTTC
CDR3aa: CASSQGLARLYEQYF

j_gene: TRBJ2-3
abundance: few
len: 15
d_gene: NA
v_gene: TRBV27
CDR3nt: TGTGCCAGCAGTTTGACTAGGGTTCTTCTACATACGCAGTATTTT
CDR3aa: CASSLTRVLLHTQYF

j_gene: TRBJ1-2
abundance: NA
len: 15
d_gene: TRBD1
v_gene: TRBV5-5
CDR3nt: TGTGCCAGCAGCTTGGATCCCGGGACAGATTATGGCTACACCTTC
CDR3aa: CASSLDPGTDYGYTF

j_gene: TRBJ2-1
abundance: NA
len: 14
d_gene: NA
v_gene: TRBV6-5
CDR3nt: TGTGCCAGCAGTCGAATAGAGTCCTACAATGAGCAGTTCTTC
CDR3aa: CASSRIESYNEQFF

j_gene: TRBJ2-7
abundance: NA
len: 15
d_gene: NA
v_gene: TRBV4-3
CDR3nt: TGCGCCAGCAGCCAAGTACTAGCCATAAACTACGAGCAGTACTTC
CDR3aa: CASSQVLAINYEQYF

j_gene: TRBJ2-1
abundance: NA
len: 14
d_gene: TRBD2
v_gene: TRBV7-3
CDR3nt: TGTGCCAGCAGCTTGAGGACTAGCCTCCATGAGCAGTTCTTC
CDR3aa: CASSLRTSLHEQFF

j_gene: TRBJ2-3
abundance: few
len: 15
d_gene: TRBD2
v_gene: TRBV20-1
CDR3nt: TGCAGTGCTAGGTCTAAGCGGGAGGCCCAAGATACGCAGTATTTT
CDR3aa: CSARSKREAQDTQYF

j_gene: TRBJ2-7
abundance: NA
len: 14
d_gene: NA
v_gene: TRBV20-1
CDR3nt: TGCAGTGCTAACTTGGGAGGGGGTTCCTACGAGCAGTACTTC
CDR3aa: CSANLGGGSYEQYF

j_gene: TRBJ1-2
abundance: NA
len: 17
d_gene: NA
v_gene: TRBV27
CDR3nt: TGTGCCAGCAGCCCCTCCGCCCTCATGGCCCCCTATTGGGGCTACACCTTC
CDR3aa: CASSPSALMAPYWGYTF

j_gene: TRBJ1-2
abundance: NA
len: 14
d_gene: TRBD1
v_gene: TRBV28
CDR3nt: TGTGCCAGCAGTTTTGACAGGGCTCCCTATGGCTACACCTTC
CDR3aa: CASSFDRAPYGYTF

j_gene: TRBJ2-7
abundance: many
len: 12
d_gene: NA
v_gene: TRBV20-1
CDR3nt: TGCAGTGCTAGAGGTCAAGCCTACGAGCAGTACTTC
CDR3aa: CSARGQAYEQYF

j_gene: TRBJ2-1
abundance: NA
len: 19
d_gene: NA
v_gene: TRBV4-2
CDR3nt: TGTGCCAGCAGCCAGTTTGTACAGACCGGCCCTAGCCTCTACAATGAGCAGTTCTTC
CDR3aa: CASSQFVQTGPSLYNEQFF

j_gene: TRBJ2-3
abundance: few
len: 13
d_gene: TRBD1
v_gene: TRBV29-1
CDR3nt: TGCAGCGTTGAAGGGACAGGGGGGAATACGCAGTATTTT
CDR3aa: CSVEGTGGNTQYF